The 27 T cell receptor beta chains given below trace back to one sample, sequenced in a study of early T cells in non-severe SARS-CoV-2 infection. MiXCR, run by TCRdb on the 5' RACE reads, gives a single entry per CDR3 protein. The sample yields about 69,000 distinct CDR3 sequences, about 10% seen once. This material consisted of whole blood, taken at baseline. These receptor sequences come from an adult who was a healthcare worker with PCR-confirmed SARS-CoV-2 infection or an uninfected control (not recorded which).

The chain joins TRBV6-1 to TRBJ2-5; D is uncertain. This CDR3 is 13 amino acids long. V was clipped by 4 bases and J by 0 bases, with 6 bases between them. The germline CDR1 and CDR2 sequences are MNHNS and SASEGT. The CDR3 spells CASSVDYQETQYF. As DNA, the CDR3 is TGTGCCAGCAGTGTTGACTACCAAGAGACCCAGTACTTC.

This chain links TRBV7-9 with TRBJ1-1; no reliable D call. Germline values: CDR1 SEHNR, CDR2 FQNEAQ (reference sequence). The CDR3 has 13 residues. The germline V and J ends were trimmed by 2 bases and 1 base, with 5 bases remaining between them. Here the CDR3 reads CASSLIGNTEAFF. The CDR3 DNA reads TGTGCCAGCAGCTTAATAGGGAACACTGAAGCTTTCTTT. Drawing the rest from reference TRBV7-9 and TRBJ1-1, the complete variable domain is DTGVSQNPRHKITKRGQNVTFRCDPISEHNRLYWYRQTLGQGPEFLTYFQNEAQLEKSRLLSDRFSAERPKGSFSTLEIQRTEQGDSAMYLCASSLIGNTEAFFGQGTRLTVV.

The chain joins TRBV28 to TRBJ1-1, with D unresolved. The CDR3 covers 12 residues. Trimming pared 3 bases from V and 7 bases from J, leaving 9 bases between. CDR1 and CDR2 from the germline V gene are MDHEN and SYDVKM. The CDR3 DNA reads TGTGCCAGCAGTTTGGTCGGAATTGAAGCTTTCTTT. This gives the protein CASSLVGIEAFF.

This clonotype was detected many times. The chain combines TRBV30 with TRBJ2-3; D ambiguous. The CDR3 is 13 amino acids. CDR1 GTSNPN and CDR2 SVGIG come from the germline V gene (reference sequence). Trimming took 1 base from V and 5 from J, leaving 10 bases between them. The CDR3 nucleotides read TGTGCCTGGAGTGGAGGCCCAATAGATACGCAGTATTTT. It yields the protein CAWSGGPIDTQYF.

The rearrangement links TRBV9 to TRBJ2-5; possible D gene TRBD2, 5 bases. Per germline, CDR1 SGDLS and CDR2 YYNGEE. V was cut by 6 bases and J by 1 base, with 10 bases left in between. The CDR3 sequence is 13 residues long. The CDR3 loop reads CASNQEAQETQYF. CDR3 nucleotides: TGTGCCAGCAACCAGGAGGCCCAAGAGACCCAGTACTTC.

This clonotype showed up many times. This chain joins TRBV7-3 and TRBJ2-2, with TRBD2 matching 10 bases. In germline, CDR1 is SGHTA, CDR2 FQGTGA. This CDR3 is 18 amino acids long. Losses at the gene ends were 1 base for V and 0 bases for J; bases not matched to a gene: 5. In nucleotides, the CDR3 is TGTGCCAGCAGCTTAAGCGCTAGCGGGGGCCCGAACACCGGGGAGCTGTTTTTT. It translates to CASSLSASGGPNTGELFF. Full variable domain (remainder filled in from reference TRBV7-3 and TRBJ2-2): GAGVSQTPSNKVTEKGKYVELRCDPISGHTALYWYRQSLGQGPEFLIYFQGTGAADDSGLPNDRFFAVRPEGSVSTLKIQRTERGDSAVYLCASSLSASGGPNTGELFFGEGSRLTVL.

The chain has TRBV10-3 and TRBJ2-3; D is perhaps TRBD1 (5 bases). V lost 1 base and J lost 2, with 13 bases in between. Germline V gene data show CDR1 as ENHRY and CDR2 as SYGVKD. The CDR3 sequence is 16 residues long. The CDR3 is CAISEFGQRDTDTQYF. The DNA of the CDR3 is TGTGCCATCAGTGAGTTTGGACAAAGGGACACAGATACGCAGTATTTT.

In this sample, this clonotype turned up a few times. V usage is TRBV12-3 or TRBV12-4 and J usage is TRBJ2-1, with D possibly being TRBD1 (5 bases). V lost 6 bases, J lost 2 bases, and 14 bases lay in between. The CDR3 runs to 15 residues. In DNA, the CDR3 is TGTGCCAGCAGGTCCCGACAGTTCACCTACAATGAGCAGTTCTTC. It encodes CASRSRQFTYNEQFF.

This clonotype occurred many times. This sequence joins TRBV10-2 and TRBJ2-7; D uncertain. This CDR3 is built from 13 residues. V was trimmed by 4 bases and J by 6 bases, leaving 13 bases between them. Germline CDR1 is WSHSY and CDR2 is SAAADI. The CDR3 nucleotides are TGCGCCAGCAGTGTGGAATTTGGGTTCGAGCAGTACTTC. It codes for CASSVEFGFEQYF.

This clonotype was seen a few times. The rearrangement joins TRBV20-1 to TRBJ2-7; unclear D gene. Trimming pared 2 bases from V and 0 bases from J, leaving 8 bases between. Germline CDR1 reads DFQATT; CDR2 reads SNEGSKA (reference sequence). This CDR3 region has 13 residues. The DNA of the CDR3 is TGCAGTGCTAGACCGCAGACCTCCTACGAGCAGTACTTC. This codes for CSARPQTSYEQYF.

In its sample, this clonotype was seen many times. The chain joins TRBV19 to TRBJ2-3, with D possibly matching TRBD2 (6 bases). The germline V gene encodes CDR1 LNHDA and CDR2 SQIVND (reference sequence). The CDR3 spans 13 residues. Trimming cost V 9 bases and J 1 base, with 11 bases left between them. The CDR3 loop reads CASLRRGTDTQYF. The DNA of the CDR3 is TGTGCCAGCCTCCGGAGGGGCACAGATACGCAGTATTTT.

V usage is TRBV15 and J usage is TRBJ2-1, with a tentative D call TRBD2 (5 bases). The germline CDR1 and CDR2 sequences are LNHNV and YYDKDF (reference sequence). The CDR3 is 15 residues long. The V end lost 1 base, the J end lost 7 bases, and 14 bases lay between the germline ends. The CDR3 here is CATSRGMTNGNEQFF. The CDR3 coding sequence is TGTGCCACCAGCAGAGGAATGACTAATGGGAATGAGCAGTTCTTC.

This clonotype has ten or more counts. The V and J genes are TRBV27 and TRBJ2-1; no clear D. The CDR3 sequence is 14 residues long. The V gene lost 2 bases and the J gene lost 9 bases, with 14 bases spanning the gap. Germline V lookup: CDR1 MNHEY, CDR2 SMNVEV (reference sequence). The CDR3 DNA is TGTGCCAGCAGTTTAAAAGGCGTGACCCGTGAGCAGTTCTTC. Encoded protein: CASSLKGVTREQFF.

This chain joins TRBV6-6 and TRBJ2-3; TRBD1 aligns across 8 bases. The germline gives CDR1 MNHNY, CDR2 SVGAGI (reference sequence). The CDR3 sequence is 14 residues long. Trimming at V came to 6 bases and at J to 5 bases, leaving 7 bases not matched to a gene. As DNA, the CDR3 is TGTGCCAGCAGGCGGCAGGGGGCCAGAGATACGCAGTATTTT. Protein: CASRRQGARDTQYF.

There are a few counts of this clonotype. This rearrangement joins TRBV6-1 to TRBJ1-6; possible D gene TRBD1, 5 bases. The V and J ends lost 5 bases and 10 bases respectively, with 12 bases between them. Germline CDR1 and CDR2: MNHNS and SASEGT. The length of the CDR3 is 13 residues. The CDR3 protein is CASSPKWGSPLHF. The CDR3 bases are TGTGCCAGCAGTCCCAAATGGGGGTCACCCCTCCACTTT.

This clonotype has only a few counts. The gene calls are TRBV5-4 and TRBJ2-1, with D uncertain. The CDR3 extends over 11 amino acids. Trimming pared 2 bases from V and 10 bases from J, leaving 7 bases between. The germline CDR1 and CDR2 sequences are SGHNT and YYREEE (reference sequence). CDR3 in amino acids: CASSLLGEQFF. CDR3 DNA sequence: TGTGCCAGCAGCTTATTGGGGGAGCAGTTCTTC.

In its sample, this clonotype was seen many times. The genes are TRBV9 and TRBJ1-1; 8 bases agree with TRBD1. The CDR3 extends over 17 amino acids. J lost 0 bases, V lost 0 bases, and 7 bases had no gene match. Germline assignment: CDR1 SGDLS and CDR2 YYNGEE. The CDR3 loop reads CASSVAGQASVNTEAFF. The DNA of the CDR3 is TGTGCCAGCAGCGTAGCGGGACAGGCGAGCGTGAACACTGAAGCTTTCTTT. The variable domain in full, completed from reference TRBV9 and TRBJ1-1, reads DSGVTQTPKHLITATGQRVTLRCSPRSGDLSVYWYQQSLDQGLQFLIQYYNGEERAKGNILERFSAQQFPDLHSELNLSSLELGDSALYFCASSVAGQASVNTEAFFGQGTRLTVV.

DNA of the CDR3: TGCGCCAGCAGCGTTGACAGGTTTTTCGACGAGCAGTACTTC. This sequence encodes CASSVDRFFDEQYF. This chain joins TRBV5-1 and TRBJ2-7; a possible D gene is TRBD1 (6 bases). V was pared by 4 bases and J by 5 bases, with 16 bases between. Germline lookup yields CDR1 SGHRS and CDR2 YFSETQ. This CDR3 region has 14 residues.

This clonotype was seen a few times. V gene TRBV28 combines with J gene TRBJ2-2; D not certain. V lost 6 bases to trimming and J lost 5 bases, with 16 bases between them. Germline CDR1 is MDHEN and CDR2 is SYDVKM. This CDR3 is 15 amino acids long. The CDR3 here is CASRGYRASTGELFF. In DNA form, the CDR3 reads TGTGCCAGCAGGGGATACCGGGCTTCTACCGGGGAGCTGTTTTTT.

The chain's CDR3 is CASSLVPSLRINEQFF. The CDR3, as DNA: TGTGCCAGCAGCTTGGTGCCTAGCCTCCGAATCAATGAGCAGTTCTTC. The chain uses TRBV5-5 and TRBJ2-1; D is perhaps TRBD2 (5 bases). Trimming pared 0 bases from V and 6 bases from J, leaving 16 bases between. The CDR3 has 16 amino acids. Germline V lookup: CDR1 SGHKS, CDR2 YYEKEE (reference sequence).

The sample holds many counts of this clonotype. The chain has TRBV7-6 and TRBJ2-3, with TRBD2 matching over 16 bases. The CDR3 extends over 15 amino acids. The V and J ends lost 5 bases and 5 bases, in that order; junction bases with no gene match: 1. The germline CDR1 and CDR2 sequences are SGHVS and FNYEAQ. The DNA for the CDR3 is TGTGCCAGCAGCGGGACTAGCGGGAGGGGAGATACGCAGTATTTT. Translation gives CASSGTSGRGDTQYF.

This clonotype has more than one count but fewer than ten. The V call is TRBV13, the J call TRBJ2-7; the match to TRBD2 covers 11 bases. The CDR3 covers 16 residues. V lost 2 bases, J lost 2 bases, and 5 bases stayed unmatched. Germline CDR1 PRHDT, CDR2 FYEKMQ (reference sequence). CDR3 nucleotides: TGTGCCAGCAGCTTACTAGCGGGAGGAGCAACCTACGAGCAGTACTTC. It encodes CASSLLAGGATYEQYF.

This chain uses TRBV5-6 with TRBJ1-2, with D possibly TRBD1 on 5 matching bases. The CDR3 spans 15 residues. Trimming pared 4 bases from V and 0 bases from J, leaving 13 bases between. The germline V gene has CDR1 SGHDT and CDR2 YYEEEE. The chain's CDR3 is CASSAGRLANYGYTF. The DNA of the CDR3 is TGTGCCAGCAGCGCGGGACGCTTAGCTAACTATGGCTACACCTTC.

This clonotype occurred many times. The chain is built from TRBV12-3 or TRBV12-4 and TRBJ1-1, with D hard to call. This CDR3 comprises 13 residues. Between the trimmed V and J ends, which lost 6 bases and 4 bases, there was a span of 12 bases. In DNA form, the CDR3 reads TGTGCCAGCAGCGCTAGGGAGGGCACTGAAGCTTTCTTT. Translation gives CASSAREGTEAFF.

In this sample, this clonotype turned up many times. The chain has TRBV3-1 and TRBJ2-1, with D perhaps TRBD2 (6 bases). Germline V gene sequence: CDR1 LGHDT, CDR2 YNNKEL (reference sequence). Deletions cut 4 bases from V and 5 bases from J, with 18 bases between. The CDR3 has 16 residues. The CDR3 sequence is CASSLSWGGLNNEQFF. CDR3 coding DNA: TGTGCCAGCAGCCTCTCCTGGGGCGGACTAAACAATGAGCAGTTCTTC.

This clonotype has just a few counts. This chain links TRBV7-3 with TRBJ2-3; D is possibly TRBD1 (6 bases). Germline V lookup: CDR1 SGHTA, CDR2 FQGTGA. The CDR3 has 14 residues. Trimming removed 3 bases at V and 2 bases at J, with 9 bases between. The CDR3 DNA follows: TGTGCCAGCAGCTTGACAGGACCCACAGATACGCAGTATTTT. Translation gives CASSLTGPTDTQYF.

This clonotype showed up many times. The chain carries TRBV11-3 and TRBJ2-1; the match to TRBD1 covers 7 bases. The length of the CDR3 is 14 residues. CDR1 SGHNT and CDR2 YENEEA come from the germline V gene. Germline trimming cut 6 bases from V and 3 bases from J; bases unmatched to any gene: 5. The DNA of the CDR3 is TGTGCCAGCAGGGGGACAGAGGACTACAATGAGCAGTTCTTC. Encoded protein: CASRGTEDYNEQFF.